This T cell receptor (beta chain) was captured by sequencing in a study of patients and donors after allogeneic stem cell transplantation. TCRdb called the RT-PCR reads again in MiXCR, with one record for every CDR3 protein. The sample carries approximately 99,000 distinct CDR3 sequences, around 35% recorded once. Per the germline V gene, CDR1 is SQVTM and CDR2 is ANQGSEA. With 3 bases removed from V and 2 bases from J, the gap between germline ends came to 11 bases. CDR3 length: 13 amino acids. The V gene is TRBV29-1, the J gene TRBJ2-7; possibly TRBD2 for D (6 bases). Sequencing was done on a sample of blood, either unsorted or a sorted T cell fraction (not recorded which). The sequence was collected from a human donor who was either an allogeneic HSCT recipient or a stem cell or donor lymphocyte infusion donor (not recorded which). It is not recorded whose cells these are; they may come from a transplant donor. The CDR3 here is CSVEGRGAYEQYF. The CDR3 DNA reads TGCAGCGTTGAGGGGCGGGGAGCCTACGAGCAGTACTTC.